This TCR beta chain was identified during a study of blood T cell repertoires in COVID-19. Overall study context: Researchers got acute and convalescent COVID-19 samples from the United States, Italy and Spain.

CDR1 and CDR2 (germline): SGHTA, FQGNSA. J was trimmed by 8 bases and V by 6 bases; bases with no gene match: 9. This CDR3 region has 15 residues. Assay used: immunoSEQ multiplex PCR; TCRdb lists only in-frame clones, some missing. This repertoire shows 150,000 or so clones, just under 85% found once; its top ten account for around 3.1%. The gene calls are TRBV7-2 and TRBJ1-6; 8 nucleotides agree with TRBD1. The TCR sequence derives from a woman aged 80 or over with acute or convalescent COVID-19. The source material was peripheral blood. DNA for the CDR3: TGTGCCAGCAGTTTACGAGGACAGGGTGATTCACCCCTCCACTTT. The encoded protein is CASSLRGQGDSPLHF.